The entry below describes one T cell receptor beta chain. CDR1 SGHNT and CDR2 YYREEE come from the germline V gene (reference sequence). This CDR3 is 18 amino acids long. V was pared by 4 bases and J by 0 bases, with 10 bases of the junction left unmatched. The sample belongs to a study of cytomegalovirus exposure and HLA in healthy donors. PCR was performed using 60 Vbeta and 13 Jbeta primers. Using immunoSEQ multiplex PCR, the repertoire was profiled, and TCRdb retains in-frame clones only, with some absent. The table includes tens of thousands of clones, roughly 75% detected once. The chain links TRBV5-4 to TRBJ2-6, with 7 positions matching TRBD1. Material for sequencing was PBMCs. The TCR sequence derives from a male donor in good health and CMV-seronegative. The CDR3 DNA follows: TGTGCCAGCAGCATATTCCGGGACAGCGCCTCTGGGGCCAACGTCCTGACTTTC. Its protein is CASSIFRDSASGANVLTF.